This is a list of T cell receptor beta chains from one sample in a study of cytotoxic CD8 clonotypes in ibrutinib-treated CLL. This table comes from immunoSEQ multiplex PCR, and its TCRdb copy is limited to in-frame clones, with some not included. The repertoire includes around 27,000 clones, roughly 59% of them detected once, and around 5.1% sits in the top ten. This sample comprised PBMCs, obtained before ibrutinib treatment. These receptors all stem from a human donor with chronic lymphocytic leukemia. Each CDR3 is given with its conserved first and last residue. D genes are given only for firm matches. Not all rows give a size; the values are once, few, many and, for expanded clones, a class.

v_gene: TRBV2; d_gene: -; abundance: -; j_gene: TRBJ2-7; CDR3aa: CASSEYEQYF
v_gene: TRBV5-1; d_gene: -; abundance: medium-sized; j_gene: TRBJ1-3; CDR3aa: CASSLEGGNSGNTIYF
v_gene: TRBV4-2; d_gene: -; abundance: -; j_gene: TRBJ2-2; CDR3aa: CASTRDTNTGELFF
v_gene: TRBV7-9; d_gene: -; abundance: -; j_gene: TRBJ1-3; CDR3aa: CASSLTDRGNTIYF
v_gene: TRBV2; d_gene: TRBD1; abundance: -; j_gene: TRBJ1-2; CDR3aa: CASSVNPTGPGYTF
v_gene: TRBV5-1; d_gene: -; abundance: -; j_gene: TRBJ2-2; CDR3aa: CASKLTPDTGELFF
v_gene: TRBV18; d_gene: TRBD1; abundance: -; j_gene: TRBJ1-4; CDR3aa: CASSPRGLNRDTPNEKLFF
v_gene: TRBV10-3; d_gene: -; abundance: -; j_gene: TRBJ2-1; CDR3aa: CAISTDQPGEQFF
v_gene: TRBV4-3; d_gene: -; abundance: few; j_gene: TRBJ2-7; CDR3aa: CASSQDLGRGRSTRYEQYF
v_gene: TRBV5-1; d_gene: TRBD1; abundance: -; j_gene: TRBJ2-7; CDR3aa: CASSAAQGGYEQYF
v_gene: TRBV27; d_gene: -; abundance: -; j_gene: TRBJ2-7; CDR3aa: CASSLGPIRTTQTYEQYF
v_gene: TRBV19; d_gene: TRBD1; abundance: few; j_gene: TRBJ1-4; CDR3aa: CASYPTLDRANEKLFF
v_gene: TRBV11-2; d_gene: TRBD1; abundance: -; j_gene: TRBJ2-7; CDR3aa: CASSSGTGEGEQYF
v_gene: TRBV14; d_gene: TRBD1; abundance: -; j_gene: TRBJ2-3; CDR3aa: CASSHFGTGGHTQYF
v_gene: TRBV7-9; d_gene: -; abundance: -; j_gene: TRBJ2-7; CDR3aa: CASSLALEQYF
v_gene: TRBV7-9; d_gene: -; abundance: -; j_gene: TRBJ2-3; CDR3aa: CASSPRGGGTDTQYF
v_gene: TRBV7-9; d_gene: -; abundance: -; j_gene: TRBJ1-3; CDR3aa: CASSLGRGSSGNTIYF
v_gene: TRBV7-8; d_gene: -; abundance: few; j_gene: TRBJ1-3; CDR3aa: CASSLAISGNTIYF
v_gene: TRBV6-5; d_gene: -; abundance: few; j_gene: TRBJ2-7; CDR3aa: CASSYTGMGRVRQYF
v_gene: TRBV10-3; d_gene: -; abundance: -; j_gene: TRBJ1-2; CDR3aa: CAISESHIGLLDGYTF
v_gene: TRBV7-9; d_gene: -; abundance: few; j_gene: TRBJ1-2; CDR3aa: CASSLVSRDFYGYTF
v_gene: TRBV29-1; d_gene: -; abundance: -; j_gene: TRBJ2-1; CDR3aa: CSVGRINEQFF
v_gene: TRBV2; d_gene: -; abundance: -; j_gene: TRBJ2-3; CDR3aa: CASRLRGLTSTDTQYF
v_gene: TRBV10-3; d_gene: -; abundance: -; j_gene: TRBJ1-4; CDR3aa: CAISETGLKEVFF
v_gene: TRBV4-1; d_gene: TRBD2; abundance: -; j_gene: TRBJ2-2; CDR3aa: CASSRIAGTKNTGELFF
v_gene: TRBV5-8; d_gene: TRBD2; abundance: -; j_gene: TRBJ2-1; CDR3aa: CASSSGLAVYNEQFF
v_gene: TRBV10-3; d_gene: -; abundance: -; j_gene: TRBJ2-3; CDR3aa: CAISGRGETDTQYF
v_gene: TRBV28; d_gene: -; abundance: -; j_gene: TRBJ2-7; CDR3aa: CASSLLLNEQYF
v_gene: TRBV25-1; d_gene: -; abundance: -; j_gene: TRBJ1-1; CDR3aa: CASSELSQGGDTEAFF
v_gene: TRBV10-2; d_gene: -; abundance: -; j_gene: TRBJ2-7; CDR3aa: CASSVARSYEQYF
v_gene: TRBV7-9; d_gene: -; abundance: few; j_gene: TRBJ1-4; CDR3aa: CASSLAAGEKLFF
v_gene: TRBV7-9; d_gene: -; abundance: -; j_gene: TRBJ1-1; CDR3aa: CASSPGRPPLLNTEAFF
v_gene: TRBV21-1; d_gene: -; abundance: -; j_gene: TRBJ1-2; CDR3aa: CASSNRTGVCYGYTF
v_gene: TRBV11-3; d_gene: -; abundance: once; j_gene: TRBJ2-5; CDR3aa: CASSLAGTGKETQYF
v_gene: TRBV7-2; d_gene: -; abundance: -; j_gene: TRBJ2-2; CDR3aa: CASSLYHGELFF
v_gene: TRBV18; d_gene: -; abundance: -; j_gene: TRBJ1-1; CDR3aa: CASSPRGVRTEAFF
v_gene: TRBV5-1; d_gene: TRBD2; abundance: -; j_gene: TRBJ2-3; CDR3aa: CASSHSGANTDTQYF
v_gene: TRBV15; d_gene: TRBD2; abundance: -; j_gene: TRBJ2-1; CDR3aa: CATSRVAGIYNEQFF
v_gene: TRBV29-1; d_gene: -; abundance: -; j_gene: TRBJ1-2; CDR3aa: CSVDPGNYGYTF
v_gene: TRBV4-1; d_gene: -; abundance: -; j_gene: TRBJ2-4; CDR3aa: CASSQEDNWKKNIQYF
v_gene: TRBV7-9; d_gene: -; abundance: -; j_gene: TRBJ1-5; CDR3aa: CASSLDPDQPQHF
v_gene: TRBV28; d_gene: -; abundance: -; j_gene: TRBJ1-2; CDR3aa: CASSFQGVDYGYTF
v_gene: TRBV5-1; d_gene: -; abundance: -; j_gene: TRBJ2-1; CDR3aa: CASSEKGSSYNEQFF
v_gene: TRBV5-6; d_gene: -; abundance: -; j_gene: TRBJ1-2; CDR3aa: CASSLAGPGDYGYTF
v_gene: TRBV7-9; d_gene: -; abundance: few; j_gene: TRBJ1-2; CDR3aa: CASSSTRPEAYGYTF
v_gene: TRBV5-1; d_gene: TRBD2; abundance: -; j_gene: TRBJ2-7; CDR3aa: CASTRVGGIGYEQYF
v_gene: TRBV4-1; d_gene: TRBD1; abundance: -; j_gene: TRBJ1-2; CDR3aa: CASSQLRTGGGYGYTF
v_gene: TRBV6-6; d_gene: -; abundance: -; j_gene: TRBJ1-2; CDR3aa: CAIVRDGVGYGYTF
v_gene: TRBV5-4; d_gene: -; abundance: few; j_gene: TRBJ1-4; CDR3aa: CASSFSGGNEKLFF
v_gene: TRBV6-5; d_gene: -; abundance: -; j_gene: TRBJ1-2; CDR3aa: CASSYSPAGTGTF
v_gene: TRBV27; d_gene: -; abundance: -; j_gene: TRBJ2-7; CDR3aa: CASSLSPTVTYEQYF
v_gene: TRBV19; d_gene: TRBD2; abundance: -; j_gene: TRBJ2-7; CDR3aa: CASSIARPTSGRPEQYF
v_gene: TRBV27; d_gene: TRBD2; abundance: -; j_gene: TRBJ2-2; CDR3aa: CASSPNLAGPGELFF
v_gene: TRBV7-9; d_gene: -; abundance: -; j_gene: TRBJ1-1; CDR3aa: CASITGGATEAFF
v_gene: TRBV29-1; d_gene: TRBD1; abundance: -; j_gene: TRBJ2-3; CDR3aa: CSTDRADTQYF
v_gene: TRBV5-6; d_gene: -; abundance: -; j_gene: TRBJ2-5; CDR3aa: CASSPQGLGETQYF
v_gene: TRBV4-1; d_gene: -; abundance: once; j_gene: TRBJ2-2; CDR3aa: CASNSGAGATTGELFF
v_gene: TRBV7-3; d_gene: -; abundance: -; j_gene: TRBJ2-2; CDR3aa: CASSLVGELFF